What follows are 30 T cell receptor beta chains derived from one specimen sequenced in a study of blood T cell repertoires in COVID-19. This table comes from immunoSEQ multiplex PCR, and its TCRdb copy is limited to in-frame clones, with some not included. The profile shows around 170,000 clones, approximately 83% of them singletons. Specimen: peripheral blood. These receptors all stem from a woman aged 55-70 years with acute or convalescent COVID-19.

The genes are TRBV5-4 and TRBJ1-1; 7 bases are shared with TRBD1. J was trimmed by 6 bases and V by 4 bases; bases with no gene match: 9. This CDR3 region has 14 residues. Germline V lookup: CDR1 SGHNT, CDR2 YYREEE (reference sequence). CDR3 DNA: TGTGCCAGCAGCGCGACAGGGTCTAGGGCTGAAGCTTTCTTT. Protein: CASSATGSRAEAFF.

V and J are TRBV7-8 and TRBJ2-5; TRBD2 aligns across 10 bases. V trimming: 8 bases; J trimming: 4 bases; junction bases outside the gene matches: 10. Germline CDR1 is SGHVS and CDR2 is FQNEAQ. This CDR3 region has 15 residues. The CDR3 region is CASCRTSGVGETQYF. The CDR3 DNA sequence: TGTGCCAGCTGTCGAACTAGCGGGGTCGGAGAGACCCAGTACTTC. The whole variable domain, remainder taken from reference TRBV7-8 and TRBJ2-5, is GAGVSQSPRYKVAKRGQDVALRCDPISGHVSLFWYQQALGQGPEFLTYFQNEAQLDKSGLPSDRFFAERPEGSVSTLKIQRTQQEDSAVYLCASCRTSGVGETQYFGPGTRLLVL.

A few counts support this clone. The chain has TRBV9 and TRBJ1-2, with 10 nucleotides matching TRBD1. CDR1 and CDR2 (germline): SGDLS, YYNGEE. The ends lost 0 bases at V and 7 bases at J; junction bases unmatched: 12. The CDR3 has 17 amino acids. CDR3 DNA: TGTGCCAGCAGCGTAGGAGGGGCGGGACAGGGGAAAGTTGGCTACACCTTC. Encoded protein: CASSVGGAGQGKVGYTF.

This clone appeared a few times. The rearrangement links TRBV2 to TRBJ2-7; D is perhaps TRBD1 (6 bases). CDR3 length: 16 residues. V was pared by 1 base and J by 2 bases, with 15 bases between. The germline V gene encodes CDR1 SNHLY and CDR2 FYNNEI. The CDR3 DNA reads TGTGCCAGCAGTGAAGTAAGTTTGACAGGTACCTACGAGCAGTACTTC. Translated, it gives CASSEVSLTGTYEQYF.

The CDR3 is CASSAQGADAQPQHF. In DNA, the CDR3 is TGTGCCAGCAGCGCACAGGGGGCGGACGCTCAGCCCCAGCATTTT. The genes are TRBV9 and TRBJ1-5; 9 nucleotides line up with TRBD1. CDR1 is SGDLS, CDR2 YYNGEE, per germline. The CDR3 is 15 residues long. V gave up 3 bases and J gave up 6 bases; unmatched junction bases: 7.

V gene TRBV4-2 combines with J gene TRBJ2-1; 7 bases map to TRBD2. The germline gives CDR1 LGHNA, CDR2 YNFKEQ. The CDR3 loop spans 16 amino acids. The V gene end was trimmed by 0 bases and the J gene end by 7 bases; junction bases not matched to a gene: 9. The CDR3 here is CASSQDQSGDLNEQFF. In DNA form, the CDR3 reads TGTGCCAGCAGCCAAGATCAAAGCGGGGACCTTAATGAGCAGTTCTTC.

The CDR3 loop reads CASSQATGAGELFF. CDR3 coding DNA: TGTGCCAGCAGCCAAGCTACAGGGGCCGGGGAGCTGTTTTTT. The chain has TRBV5-4 and TRBJ2-2, with 7 bases matching TRBD1. Germline V lookup: CDR1 SGHNT, CDR2 YYREEE (reference sequence). The length of the CDR3 is 14 residues. Trimming at V came to 4 bases and at J to 6 bases, leaving 6 bases not matched to a gene.

The chain employs TRBV7-8 and TRBJ1-5, with TRBD1 matching 7 bases. V gave up 5 bases and J gave up 4 bases; unmatched junction bases: 5. The CDR3 contains 14 residues. Per germline, CDR1 SGHVS and CDR2 FQNEAQ. CDR3 in DNA: TGTGCCAGCAGCCGAGGGACAGATAATCAGCCCCAGCATTTT. The encoded protein is CASSRGTDNQPQHF.

This sequence joins TRBV6-5 and TRBJ1-1; a possible D gene is TRBD1 (5 bases). The CDR3 sequence is 14 residues long. Germline V gene lookup returns CDR1 MNHEY and CDR2 SVGAGI. With 0 bases removed from V and 0 bases from J, the gap between germline ends came to 5 bases. DNA for the CDR3: TGTGCCAGCAGTTACTCGACAGTGAACACTGAAGCTTTCTTT. Translation: CASSYSTVNTEAFF.

The chain couples TRBV6-4 to TRBJ2-3; 10 nucleotides align to TRBD2. Germline loops: CDR1 MRHNA, CDR2 SNTAGT. This CDR3 is built from 14 residues. Trimming took 0 bases from V and 9 from J; bases not matched to a gene: 3. The CDR3: CASSDSAGGRTQYF. The CDR3 DNA reads as TGTGCCAGCAGTGACTCAGCGGGGGGGAGGACGCAGTATTTT.

V usage is TRBV9 and J usage is TRBJ2-2, with 11 bases aligning to TRBD2. This CDR3 is built from 18 residues. Germline values: CDR1 SGDLS, CDR2 YYNGEE. J lost 1 base, V lost 0 bases, and 5 bases had no gene match. This CDR3 is CASSVALLAGVNTGELFF. In nucleotides, the CDR3 is TGTGCCAGCAGCGTAGCGCTACTAGCGGGGGTGAACACCGGGGAGCTGTTTTTT.

The rearrangement uses TRBV7-9 and TRBJ2-3, with 11 bases lining up with TRBD1. Germline CDR1 and CDR2: SEHNR and FQNEAQ (reference sequence). Trimming at V came to 4 bases and at J to 4 bases, leaving 1 base not matched to a gene. This CDR3 is 14 amino acids long. The CDR3 reads CASSSGQGADTQYF. CDR3 nucleotides: TGTGCCAGCAGCTCGGGACAGGGGGCAGATACGCAGTATTTT.

The CDR3 DNA reads as TGTGCCAGTAGTATAGCCCCCGGACAGGCCTACACCTTC. The encoded protein is CASSIAPGQAYTF. This chain uses TRBV19 with TRBJ1-2, with TRBD1 identical over 7 bases. Per germline, CDR1 LNHDA and CDR2 SQIVND (reference sequence). J lost 10 bases, V lost 1 base, and 6 bases had no gene match. This CDR3 spans 13 amino acids.

This rearrangement joins TRBV5-1 to TRBJ1-2; no reliable D call. The CDR3 has 13 residues. Trimming cost V 0 bases and J 2 bases, with 5 bases left between them. CDR1 and CDR2 from the germline V gene are SGHRS and YFSETQ. For the CDR3, the DNA is TGCGCCAGCAGCTTGGCCCAGAACTATGGCTACACCTTC. Translation gives CASSLAQNYGYTF.

The chain employs TRBV29-1 and TRBJ2-7, with TRBD1 matching over 7 bases. The germline V gene encodes CDR1 SQVTM and CDR2 ANQGSEA. V shed 6 bases and J 2 bases; nucleotides not matched to a gene: 13. The CDR3 covers 15 residues. The CDR3 DNA reads TGCAGCGTAGGAGGCCTGGACAGGAAGCCCTACGAGCAGTACTTC. Its protein is CSVGGLDRKPYEQYF.

This clone was counted between two and nine times. This chain links TRBV6-4 with TRBJ1-4; D call uncertain. Germline CDR1 and CDR2: MRHNA and SNTAGT. The ends were cut back, 2 bases at V and 6 bases at J, with 10 bases in the middle. The CDR3 spans 14 residues. CDR3 protein: CASSDRGSDEKLFF. CDR3 DNA: TGTGCCAGCAGTGACCGAGGGTCGGATGAAAAACTGTTTTTT.

V and J are TRBV19 and TRBJ2-1; D may be TRBD2 (5 bases). V lost 3 bases and J 4 bases, leaving 10 bases between the germline ends. This CDR3 comprises 14 residues. From germline, CDR1 is LNHDA and CDR2 SQIVND (reference sequence). The CDR3 DNA follows: TGTGCCAGTAGTATCCGAGCGGCGTACAATGAGCAGTTCTTC. Its translation is CASSIRAAYNEQFF.

This clone was observed at least ten times. The CDR3 sequence: CASRPRGSGARYNEQFF. CDR3 DNA sequence: TGTGCCAGCAGACCCCGAGGTAGCGGGGCTCGTTACAATGAGCAGTTCTTC. The chain uses TRBV27 and TRBJ2-1; TRBD2 agrees at 8 bases. The CDR3 covers 17 residues. The V gene's germline CDR1 is MNHEY and CDR2 SMNVEV (reference sequence). Trimming at V came to 6 bases and at J to 4 bases, leaving 14 bases not matched to a gene.

The chain joins TRBV3-1 (or the pseudogene TRBV3-2) to TRBJ2-3, with 13 bases matching TRBD2. Trimming cost V 5 bases and J 5 bases; bases outside gene matches: 7. Germline CDR1 and CDR2: LGHDT and YNNKEL (reference sequence). The CDR3 covers 16 residues. CDR3 coding DNA: TGTGCCAGCAGCGATACTAGCGGGGGGGCCCAAGATACGCAGTATTTT. Translation gives CASSDTSGGAQDTQYF.

The rearrangement links TRBV4-2 to TRBJ2-5; unclear D gene. The CDR3 loop spans 15 amino acids. The ends were cut back, 2 bases at V and 4 bases at J, with 14 bases in the middle. Germline CDR1 LGHNA, CDR2 YNFKEQ. CDR3 loop: CASSQTSAPPETQYF. CDR3 DNA: TGTGCCAGCAGCCAAACGAGTGCACCGCCAGAGACCCAGTACTTC.

The chain has TRBV6-2 or TRBV6-3 and TRBJ2-2; TRBD1 matches at 8 bases. V shed 5 bases, J shed 5 bases, and the junction held 7 bases outside the gene matches. Germline-derived CDR1 and CDR2 are MNHEY and SVGEGT. This CDR3 comprises 15 residues. CDR3 DNA: TGTGCCAGCAGTAACTACAGGGGGAATACCGGGGAGCTGTTTTTT. Translation: CASSNYRGNTGELFF.

The rearrangement joins TRBV27 to TRBJ1-6; the match to TRBD1 covers 7 bases. This CDR3 region has 15 residues. After removal of 5 bases from V and 6 bases from J, the junction contained 7 bases not matched to a gene. Germline CDR1 is MNHEY and CDR2 is SMNVEV (reference sequence). The DNA for the CDR3 is TGTGCCAGCAGTGTCAGGACAGGTCTTAATTCACCCCTCCACTTT. Translating it yields CASSVRTGLNSPLHF.

The rearrangement joins TRBV12-5 to TRBJ2-2; TRBD2 agrees at 8 bases. This CDR3 is built from 16 residues. The V segment lost 4 bases and the J segment 3 bases; nucleotides outside the gene matches: 7. Germline V gene data show CDR1 as LGHNT and CDR2 as FRNRAP. The DNA for the CDR3 is TGTGCTAGTGGTTCGGGAGGGGGGATGTACACCGGGGAGCTGTTTTTT. Translated: CASGSGGGMYTGELFF.

The rearrangement joins TRBV7-2 to TRBJ1-1, with a weak D call TRBD1 (5 bases). V shed 5 bases and J shed 7 bases, with 14 bases lying between them. This CDR3 spans 13 amino acids. CDR1 and CDR2 (germline): SGHTA, FQGNSA. DNA for the CDR3: TGTGCCAGCAGCAACCGACAGCTTCATGAAGCTTTCTTT. Its protein is CASSNRQLHEAFF.

The chain recombines TRBV5-1 with TRBJ2-3; 12 bases fit TRBD2. Losses at the gene ends were 0 bases for V and 8 bases for J; bases not matched to a gene: 7. This CDR3 region has 16 residues. In germline, CDR1 is SGHRS, CDR2 YFSETQ. In DNA, the CDR3 is TGCGCCAGCAGCTTGGATCCTAGCGGGGGGGCCGGTACGCAGTATTTT. Residues: CASSLDPSGGAGTQYF. Full variable domain (rest looked up from reference TRBV5-1 and TRBJ2-3): KAGVTQTPRYLIKTRGQQVTLSCSPISGHRSVSWYQQTPGQGLQFLFEYFSETQRNKGNFPGRFSGRQFSNSRSEMNVSTLELGDSALYLCASSLDPSGGAGTQYFGPGTRLTVL.

V usage is TRBV3-1 (or the pseudogene TRBV3-2) and J usage is TRBJ1-4; TRBD1 matches 7 bases. The V segment lost 5 bases and the J segment 4 bases; nucleotides outside the gene matches: 7. Germline CDR1 LGHDT, CDR2 YNNKEL (reference sequence). The CDR3 spans 15 residues. CDR3 coding DNA: TGTGCCAGCAGCTCCCACCGGGACAGTAATGAAAAACTGTTTTTT. Translated: CASSSHRDSNEKLFF.

V is TRBV3-1 (or the pseudogene TRBV3-2) and J is TRBJ2-7, with 12 bases that match TRBD2. The CDR3 is 19 amino acids. Germline CDR1 and CDR2: LGHDT and YNNKEL (reference sequence). The V segment lost 4 bases and the J segment 4 bases; nucleotides outside the gene matches: 17. In nucleotides, the CDR3 is TGTGCCAGCAGCCCAGGTGGACTAGCGGGGTCGGGAGGTGGATACGAGCAGTACTTC. It yields the protein CASSPGGLAGSGGGYEQYF.

This chain connects TRBV7-2 to TRBJ2-1; D gene uncertain. Germline CDR1 and CDR2: SGHTA and FQGNSA. Trimming left V 2 bases short and J 2 bases short, with 10 bases between. The CDR3 is 15 amino acids. The chain's CDR3 is CASSLLQAPYNEQFF. The CDR3 DNA reads as TGTGCCAGCAGCTTACTTCAGGCCCCCTACAATGAGCAGTTCTTC.

This clone is labeled medium-sized. This CDR3 is CASSNPGQLNSYEQYF. Written as DNA, the CDR3 is TGTGCCAGCAGCAACCCGGGACAGCTAAACTCCTACGAGCAGTACTTC. The chain joins TRBV21-1 to TRBJ2-7; the table names TRBD1, a call not compared with the DNA. TRBV21-1 is tagged as a pseudogene. This CDR3 spans 16 amino acids.

This clone has a single count. The chain joins TRBV12-5 to TRBJ1-1, with 8 bases lining up with TRBD1. Germline V gene lookup returns CDR1 LGHNT and CDR2 FRNRAP. V dropped 5 bases and J dropped 13; count of bases not matched to a gene: 6. The CDR3 has 11 residues. CDR3 sequence: CASGTDRGLFF. The DNA for the CDR3 is TGTGCTAGTGGTACTGACAGGGGCCTTTTCTTT.